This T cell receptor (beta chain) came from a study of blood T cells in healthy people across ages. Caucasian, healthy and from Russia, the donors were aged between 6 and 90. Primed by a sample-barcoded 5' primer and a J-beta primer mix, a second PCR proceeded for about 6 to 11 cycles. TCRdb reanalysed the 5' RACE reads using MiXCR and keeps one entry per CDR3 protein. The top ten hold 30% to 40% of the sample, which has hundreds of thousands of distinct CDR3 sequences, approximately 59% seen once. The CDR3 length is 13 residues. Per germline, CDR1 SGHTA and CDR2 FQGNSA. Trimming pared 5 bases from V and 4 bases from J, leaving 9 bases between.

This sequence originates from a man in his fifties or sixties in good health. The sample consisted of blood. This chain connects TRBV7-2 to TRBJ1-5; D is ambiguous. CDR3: CASSALPNQPQHF. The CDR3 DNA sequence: TGTGCCAGCAGCGCGCTCCCAAATCAGCCCCAGCATTTT.